This TCR beta chain was retrieved from a study of human T cells and chemical hapten exposure. The CDR3 totals 16 residues. V lost 3 bases, J lost 1 base, and 7 bases stayed unmatched. The germline CDR1 and CDR2 sequences are SGHRS and YFSETQ. Unique molecular identifiers were linked by the library to individual cDNA molecules. TCRdb redid the calling of the reads with MiXCR, one entry per CDR3 protein. The table shows about 120,000 distinct CDR3 sequences, with less than 10% occurring only once. The template was total RNA from unfractionated whole blood. J is TRBJ1-1 and V is TRBV5-1, with 9 bases matching TRBD1. The sequenced material came from whole blood. The TCR was taken from a human donor in good health. Some clones in this sample may be carry-over from other donors' samples. Here the CDR3 DNA reads TGCGCCAGCAGCTCGTGGGACAGGGACAGGAACACTGAAGCTTTCTTT. Translated, it gives CASSSWDRDRNTEAFF.